One and the same sample provided the 27 T cell receptor beta chains below, sequenced in a study of T cells in Graves' hyperthyroidism and ophthalmopathy (dated by TCRdb to the late 2010s). To prepare the library, multiplex PCR was applied. These reads were obtained on an Illumina HiSeq 2000. The TCR beta CDR3 regions were amplified from the RNA transcripts. The first round of RT-PCR for the TCR CDR3 was performed with the HTBI primer set and the Qiagen OneStep RT-PCR kit. In TCRdb, the public reads were trimmed at Q25 with fastp and aligned with MiXCR, with productive beta chains retained. Rows with one shared CDR3 protein collapse into an entry with the most common genes and DNA. The table for this sample lists nearly 600,000 distinct CDR3 sequences; about 14% of them were counted only once. 5.5% to 7.5% of the sample belongs to the ten largest clones. Specimen: blood. The receptors were gathered from a woman in her 30s with Graves' hyperthyroidism that later progressed to Graves' ophthalmopathy.

This clonotype was detected ten times or more. The chain is built from TRBV30 and TRBJ1-1, with TRBD1 matching over 7 bases. Trimming removed 4 bases from V and 6 bases from J; junction bases left unmatched: 5. Germline lookup yields CDR1 GTSNPN and CDR2 SVGIG (reference sequence). The CDR3 loop spans 12 amino acids. The chain's CDR3 is CAWTRGGPEAFF. In DNA form, the CDR3 reads TGTGCCTGGACAAGAGGGGGCCCTGAAGCTTTCTTT.

There are many counts of this clonotype. The chain carries TRBV20-1 and TRBJ2-7, with D possibly matching TRBD1 (5 bases). V was clipped by 3 bases and J by 2 bases, with 14 bases between them. The CDR3 runs 14 residues. Germline CDR1 is DFQATT and CDR2 is SNEGSKA (reference sequence). CDR3 in DNA: TGCAGTGCTAGGCGGCAGGGAAAAGCCTACGAGCAGTACTTC. Protein: CSARRQGKAYEQYF.

This chain links TRBV6-1 with TRBJ2-2; maybe TRBD1 (5 bases). Germline values: CDR1 MNHNS, CDR2 SASEGT. The CDR3 is made up of 15 amino acids. The V and J ends lost 4 bases and 0 bases respectively, with 9 bases between them. DNA of the CDR3: TGTGCCAGCAGTGGACAGTACCCGAACACCGGGGAGCTGTTTTTT. It specifies CASSGQYPNTGELFF.

This clonotype was found a few times. The rearrangement links TRBV9 to TRBJ1-2; TRBD1 agrees at 9 bases. CDR1 is SGDLS, CDR2 YYNGEE, per germline. V lost 3 bases to trimming and J lost 4 bases; unmatched junction nucleotides: 4. The CDR3 is made up of 14 amino acids. The CDR3 DNA sequence: TGTGCCAGCAGCGCCCTGGGACAGGGCTATGGCTACACCTTC. It specifies CASSALGQGYGYTF.

This clonotype was observed a few times. This rearrangement joins TRBV7-2 to TRBJ2-3, with 9 bases matching TRBD1. V lost 5 bases, J lost 4 bases, and 10 bases stayed unmatched. This CDR3 is 16 amino acids long. Germline values: CDR1 SGHTA, CDR2 FQGNSA. CDR3 bases: TGTGCCAGCAGCCCTGATACAGGGGGCCGCTCAGATACGCAGTATTTT. It codes for CASSPDTGGRSDTQYF.

The sample holds many counts of this clonotype. The rearrangement links TRBV12-3 or TRBV12-4 to TRBJ2-7; TRBD2 matches 15 bases. The CDR3 length is 15 residues. Trimming at V came to 5 bases and at J to 4 bases, leaving 3 bases not matched to a gene. For the CDR3, the DNA is TGTGCCAGCAGTATCGGGACTAGCGGGAGGTACGAGCAGTACTTC. Translating gives CASSIGTSGRYEQYF.

This clonotype appeared many times. This rearrangement joins TRBV12-5 to TRBJ1-5, with D possibly matching TRBD1 (5 bases). Germline V gene sequence: CDR1 LGHNT, CDR2 FRNRAP. Trimming cost V 3 bases and J 7 bases, with 13 bases left between them. The CDR3 covers 14 residues. In DNA form, the CDR3 reads TGTGCTAGTGGTTTCTCCGGGGGAGACCAGCCCCAGCATTTT. Its translation: CASGFSGGDQPQHF.

In this sample, this clonotype turned up a few times. The CDR3 loop reads CASSLETGPQYF. In nucleotides, the CDR3 is TGTGCCAGCAGCTTAGAAACAGGGCCCCAGTATTTT. V is TRBV7-2 and J is TRBJ1-5; D might be TRBD1 (6 bases). The J call may be incorrect, as the DNA end agrees better with TRBJ2-3. From germline, CDR1 is SGHTA and CDR2 FQGNSA. CDR3 length: 12 amino acids.

This clonotype was detected ten times or more. The gene calls are TRBV20-1 and TRBJ1-3, with D hard to call. This CDR3 region has 13 residues. Trimming shortened V by 3 bases and J by 3 bases, and 9 bases separated the two germline ends. CDR1 is DFQATT, CDR2 SNEGSKA, per germline (reference sequence). This chain's CDR3 is CSARAPGGNTIYF. The CDR3, as DNA: TGCAGTGCTAGGGCGCCGGGTGGAAACACCATATATTTT.

Many counts were recorded for this clonotype. The chain joins TRBV11-1 to TRBJ2-1; D is undetermined. The CDR3 is 15 amino acids. Trimming stripped 5 bases from V and 6 bases from J, with 17 bases between. CDR1 is SGHAT and CDR2 is FQDESV in the germline V gene (reference sequence). CDR3 protein: CASSHYAIAGNEQFF. DNA for the CDR3: TGTGCCAGCAGCCATTATGCCATAGCCGGCAATGAGCAGTTCTTC.

This clonotype was recorded many times. The chain carries TRBV20-1 and TRBJ1-3; the D is unclear. Per the germline V gene, CDR1 is DFQATT and CDR2 is SNEGSKA (reference sequence). Trimming took off 0 bases at V and 0 bases at J, with 9 bases between the two ends. The CDR3 length is 15 residues. This chain's CDR3 is CSARDTSRSGNTIYF. Written as DNA, the CDR3 is TGCAGTGCTAGAGATACCTCCCGCTCTGGAAACACCATATATTTT.

On this clonotype itself: With a much larger clone just one base away, this may be a read error. The chain has TRBV3-1 and TRBJ1-2; 8 bases align to TRBD1. Trimming took 0 bases from V and 0 from J; bases not matched to a gene: 15. CDR3 length: 20 residues. Germline V CDR1 and CDR2: LGHDT, YNNKEL (reference sequence). CDR3 bases: TGTGCCAGCAGCCAAGATCTCTACGGGGACAGGCGGCCCACTAACTATGGCTACACCTTC. Its translation is CASSQDLYGDRRPTNYGYTF.

This clonotype was detected ten times or more. The chain is built from TRBV20-1 and TRBJ1-4; 9 nucleotides align to TRBD1. V was clipped by 6 bases and J by 7 bases; unmatched bases: 9. CDR1 and CDR2 from the germline V gene are DFQATT and SNEGSKA (reference sequence). This CDR3 comprises 14 residues. The CDR3 coding sequence is TGCAGTGCGCCACAGGGGGCGCAGAGTGAAAAACTGTTTTTT. It yields the protein CSAPQGAQSEKLFF.

This clonotype was seen ten or more times. The V gene is TRBV20-1, the J gene TRBJ2-3; D unclear. Germline values: CDR1 DFQATT, CDR2 SNEGSKA (reference sequence). The CDR3 extends over 15 amino acids. V lost 5 bases and J 2 bases, leaving 17 bases between the germline ends. The chain's CDR3 is CSAGIVGYDTDTQYF. CDR3 coding DNA: TGCAGTGCTGGTATAGTGGGATATGACACAGATACGCAGTATTTT.

This clonotype was seen at least ten times. The V call is TRBV29-1, the J call TRBJ1-2, with no clear D. V gave up 3 bases and J gave up 2 bases, with 13 bases separating them. The CDR3 sequence is 14 residues long. The germline V gene encodes CDR1 SQVTM and CDR2 ANQGSEA. In DNA, the CDR3 is TGCAGCGTTGACTACTTATTTGGGAACTATGGCTACACCTTC. Translated: CSVDYLFGNYGYTF.

This clonotype was seen repeatedly, ten times or more. The chain recombines TRBV20-1 with TRBJ2-7, with a possible D match to TRBD2 (5 bases). V lost 6 bases and J lost 3, with 12 bases in between. There are 12 residues in the CDR3. Germline CDR1 and CDR2: DFQATT and SNEGSKA (reference sequence). Here the CDR3 DNA reads TGCAGTGCCGCAGGCAGCGGCTACGAGCAGTACTTC. Translation: CSAAGSGYEQYF.

This clonotype was detected ten times or more. The chain employs TRBV12-5 and TRBJ2-7, with 7 bases lining up with TRBD2. CDR3 length: 13 residues. CDR1 LGHNT and CDR2 FRNRAP come from the germline V gene. J was trimmed by 2 bases and V by 7 bases; bases with no gene match: 5. The CDR3 DNA reads TGTGCTAGTGCCGCTAGCGGCACCTACGAGCAGTACTTC. This translates into CASAASGTYEQYF.

Only a few counts were recorded for this clonotype. The chain couples TRBV6-2 or TRBV6-3 to TRBJ1-5; D perhaps matches TRBD1 (6 bases). CDR3 length equals 13 residues. CDR1 is MNHEY, CDR2 SVGEGT, per germline. The V end was cut by 3 bases, the J end by 7 bases, with 10 bases between. The CDR3 protein is CASSYTGGQPQHF. CDR3 nucleotide sequence: TGTGCCAGCAGTTATACTGGGGGCCAGCCCCAGCATTTT.

The sample holds many counts of this clonotype. This chain joins TRBV19 and TRBJ1-1; possibly TRBD1 for D (5 bases). CDR1 is LNHDA, CDR2 SQIVND, per germline (reference sequence). V was shortened by 10 bases and J by 0 bases, with 12 bases between the two germline ends. This CDR3 has 13 residues. CDR3 sequence: CATSPGMNTEAFF. The CDR3 DNA is TGTGCCACGTCCCCAGGGATGAACACTGAAGCTTTCTTT.

This clonotype showed up just a few times. A read error may explain this, as a much larger clone is one base away. The rearrangement joins TRBV9 to TRBJ1-1; perhaps TRBD1 as D (5 bases). Germline values: CDR1 SGDLS, CDR2 YYNGEE. The CDR3 length is 15 residues. The CDR3 is CASSPGGGANAEAFF. CDR3 in DNA: TGTGCCAGCAGCCCGGGAGGTGGGGCGAACGCTGAAGCTTTCTTT.

This clonotype was detected only a few times. This chain uses TRBV5-1 with TRBJ2-1; 7 bases are shared with TRBD2. Unmatched junction bases numbered 8, after V lost 7 bases and J lost 4 bases. Germline CDR1 and CDR2: SGHRS and YFSETQ. The CDR3 loop spans 14 amino acids. CDR3 DNA sequence: TGCGCCAGCCTGGGGGGGGTAACTTACAATGAGCAGTTCTTC. It specifies CASLGGVTYNEQFF.

The chain employs TRBV29-1 and TRBJ1-4; D might be TRBD1 (6 bases). The V and J ends lost 4 bases and 7 bases respectively, with 16 bases between them. The germline CDR1 and CDR2 sequences are SQVTM and ANQGSEA. This CDR3 spans 14 amino acids. The CDR3 DNA reads as TGCAGCGTTGGCTCGAAACAGGGTAGTGAAAAACTGTTTTTT. Its translation is CSVGSKQGSEKLFF.

This clonotype was picked up many times. The CDR3 bases are TGTGCCAGCAGCGTAACATCGAGAGGATCGAACACCGGGGAGCTGTTTTTT. This translates into CASSVTSRGSNTGELFF. The gene calls are TRBV9 and TRBJ2-2; D remains ambiguous. CDR1 SGDLS and CDR2 YYNGEE come from the germline V gene. The CDR3 spans 17 residues. The germline V and J ends were trimmed by 1 base and 0 bases, with 13 bases remaining between them. Full variable domain (outside the CDR3, taken from reference TRBV9 and TRBJ2-2): DSGVTQTPKHLITATGQRVTLRCSPRSGDLSVYWYQQSLDQGLQFLIQYYNGEERAKGNILERFSAQQFPDLHSELNLSSLELGDSALYFCASSVTSRGSNTGELFFGEGSRLTVL.

Many counts were recorded for this clonotype. The chain couples TRBV6-1 to TRBJ1-1; D is perhaps TRBD1 (5 bases). Germline CDR1 and CDR2: MNHNS and SASEGT. This CDR3 region has 13 residues. The V gene lost 6 bases and the J gene lost 5 bases, with 13 bases spanning the gap. The CDR3 coding sequence is TGTGCCAGCAGGCTGAGACAGACTACTGAAGCTTTCTTT. Residues: CASRLRQTTEAFF.

The table lists this clonotype with a few counts. The chain joins TRBV6-9 to TRBJ1-5; tentative D call: TRBD1 (5 bases). Germline CDR1 reads MNHGY; CDR2 reads SVAAGI. The CDR3 is made up of 13 amino acids. Trimming cost V 6 bases and J 5 bases, with 11 bases left between them. CDR3 amino acids: CASRAGRDQPQHF. CDR3 in DNA: TGTGCCAGCAGGGCAGGGAGGGATCAGCCCCAGCATTTT.

This clonotype has ten or more counts. The gene calls are TRBV11-3 and TRBJ2-1; a possible D gene is TRBD2 (6 bases). From germline, CDR1 is SGHNT and CDR2 YENEEA. The V gene lost 5 bases and the J gene lost 3 bases, with 14 bases spanning the gap. The length of the CDR3 is 15 residues. The CDR3 nucleotides read TGTGCCAGCAGCCCGGCGGGACTCGGCTACAATGAGCAGTTCTTC. Protein product: CASSPAGLGYNEQFF.

This clonotype was counted at least ten times. The gene calls are TRBV28 and TRBJ1-2; D may be TRBD1 (5 bases). Trimming cost V 4 bases and J 7 bases, with 13 bases left between them. The CDR3 contains 13 residues. CDR1 is MDHEN and CDR2 is SYDVKM in the germline V gene. The CDR3 loop is CASSYQGLGGYTF. For the CDR3, the DNA is TGTGCCAGCAGTTACCAGGGCCTTGGTGGCTACACCTTC.